This T cell receptor beta chain was profiled in a study of T cells in narcolepsy. Findings of the study overall: Comparing one patient's CSF and blood CD4+ clonotypes highlighted HCRT- and TRIB2-specific autoreactive clonotypes. Some memory CD4+ repertoires had no autoreactive clone sequences.

The CDR3 contains 16 residues. Germline V gene lookup returns CDR1 SGHAT and CDR2 FQNNGV. Trimming took 1 base from V and 0 from J, leaving 10 bases between them. The assay was immunoSEQ multiplex PCR, and TCRdb's table has in-frame clones only and misses some. The table lists around 30,000 clones, around 80% of them singletons. Comments on this clone: Its antigen is not identified.

The chain uses TRBV11-2 and TRBJ2-1; TRBD2 is a possible D gene (6 bases). The sequence was collected from a human donor with narcolepsy. Sequencing was carried out using CD45RA- memory CD4+ T cells from PBMCs. This CDR3 is CASSLGGESSYNEQFF. The CDR3 nucleotides read TGTGCCAGCAGCTTAGGCGGGGAAAGCTCCTACAATGAGCAGTTCTTC.